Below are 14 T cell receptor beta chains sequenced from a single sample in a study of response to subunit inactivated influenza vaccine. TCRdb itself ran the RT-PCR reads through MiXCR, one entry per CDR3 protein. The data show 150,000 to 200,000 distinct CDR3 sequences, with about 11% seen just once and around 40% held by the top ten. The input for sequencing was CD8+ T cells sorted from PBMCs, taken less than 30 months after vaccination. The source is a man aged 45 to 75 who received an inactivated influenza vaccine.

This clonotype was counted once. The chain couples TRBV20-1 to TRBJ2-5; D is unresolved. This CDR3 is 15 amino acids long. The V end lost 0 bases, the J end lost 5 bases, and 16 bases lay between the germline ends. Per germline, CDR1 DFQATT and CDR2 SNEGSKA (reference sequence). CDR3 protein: CSARDLRVARETQYF. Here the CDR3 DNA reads TGCAGTGCTAGAGATCTTAGGGTGGCGAGGGAGACCCAGTACTTC.

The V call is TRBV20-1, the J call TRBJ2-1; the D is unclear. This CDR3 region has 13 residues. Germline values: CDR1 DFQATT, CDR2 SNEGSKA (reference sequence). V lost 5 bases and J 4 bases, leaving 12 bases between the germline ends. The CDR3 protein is CSARAPNYNEQFF. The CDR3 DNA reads TGCAGTGCTCGGGCTCCTAATTACAATGAGCAGTTCTTC.

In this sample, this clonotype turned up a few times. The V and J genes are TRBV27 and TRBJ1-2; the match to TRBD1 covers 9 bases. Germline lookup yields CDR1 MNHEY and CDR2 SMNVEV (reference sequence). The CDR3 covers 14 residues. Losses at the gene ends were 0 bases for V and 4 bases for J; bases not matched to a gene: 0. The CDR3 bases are TGTGCCAGCAGTTTATCGACAGGGGGCTATGGCTACACCTTC. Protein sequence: CASSLSTGGYGYTF.

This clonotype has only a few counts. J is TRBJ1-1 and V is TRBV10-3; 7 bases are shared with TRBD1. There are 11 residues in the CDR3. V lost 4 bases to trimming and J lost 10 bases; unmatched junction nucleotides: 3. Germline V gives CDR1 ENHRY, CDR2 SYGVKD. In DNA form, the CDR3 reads TGTGCCATCAGTGCGGCAGGGGGAGCTTTCTTT. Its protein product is CAISAAGGAFF.

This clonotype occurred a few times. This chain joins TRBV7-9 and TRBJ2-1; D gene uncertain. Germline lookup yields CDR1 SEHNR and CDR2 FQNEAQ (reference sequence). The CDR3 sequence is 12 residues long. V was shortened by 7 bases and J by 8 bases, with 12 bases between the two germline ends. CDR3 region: CASTVRLDEQFF. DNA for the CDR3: TGTGCCAGCACAGTTCGGTTGGATGAGCAGTTCTTC.

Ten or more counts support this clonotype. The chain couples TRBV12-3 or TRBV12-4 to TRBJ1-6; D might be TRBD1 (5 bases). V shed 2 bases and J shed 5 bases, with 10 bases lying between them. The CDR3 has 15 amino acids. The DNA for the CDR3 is TGTGCCAGCAGTTTATCGGGACCGAATAATTCACCCCTCCACTTT. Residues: CASSLSGPNNSPLHF.

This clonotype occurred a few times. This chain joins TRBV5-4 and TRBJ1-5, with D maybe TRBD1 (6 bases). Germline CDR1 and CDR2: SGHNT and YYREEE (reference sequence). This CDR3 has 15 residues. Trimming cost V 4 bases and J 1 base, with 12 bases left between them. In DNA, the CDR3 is TGTGCCAGCAGCACCGACGGACAGAGCAATCAGCCCCAGCATTTT. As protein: CASSTDGQSNQPQHF. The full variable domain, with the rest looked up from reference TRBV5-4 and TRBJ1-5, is ETGVTQSPTHLIKTRGQQVTLRCSSQSGHNTVSWYQQALGQGPQFIFQYYREEENGRGNFPPRFSGLQFPNYSSELNVNALELDDSALYLCASSTDGQSNQPQHFGDGTRLSIL.

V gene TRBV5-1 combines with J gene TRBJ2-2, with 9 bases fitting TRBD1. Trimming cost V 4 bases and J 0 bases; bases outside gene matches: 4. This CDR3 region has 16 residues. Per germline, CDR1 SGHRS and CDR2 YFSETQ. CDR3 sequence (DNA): TGCGCCAGCAGCACGGGACAGGGAGCGAACACCGGGGAGCTGTTTTTT. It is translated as CASSTGQGANTGELFF.

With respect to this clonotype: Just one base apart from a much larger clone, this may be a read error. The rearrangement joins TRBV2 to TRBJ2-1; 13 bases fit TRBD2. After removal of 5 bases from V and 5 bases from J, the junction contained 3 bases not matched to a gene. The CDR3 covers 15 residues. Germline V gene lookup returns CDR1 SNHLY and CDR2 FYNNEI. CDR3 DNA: TGTGCCAGCAGTTCCGGGACTAGCGGGGACAATGAGCAGTTCTTC. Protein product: CASSSGTSGDNEQFF.

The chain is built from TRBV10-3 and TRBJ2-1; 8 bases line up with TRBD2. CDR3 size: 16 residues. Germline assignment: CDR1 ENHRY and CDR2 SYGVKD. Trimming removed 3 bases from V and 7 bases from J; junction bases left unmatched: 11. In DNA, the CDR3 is TGTGCCATCAGTGATTTGCGGGAGGATTTGGGGAATGAGCAGTTCTTC. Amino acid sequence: CAISDLREDLGNEQFF.

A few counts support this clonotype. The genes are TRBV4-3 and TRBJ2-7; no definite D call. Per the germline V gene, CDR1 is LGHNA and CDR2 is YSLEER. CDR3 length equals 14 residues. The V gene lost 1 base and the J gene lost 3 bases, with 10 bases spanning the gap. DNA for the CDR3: TGCGCCAGCAGCCAAGGTGAGGATCACTACGAGCAGTACTTC. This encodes CASSQGEDHYEQYF.

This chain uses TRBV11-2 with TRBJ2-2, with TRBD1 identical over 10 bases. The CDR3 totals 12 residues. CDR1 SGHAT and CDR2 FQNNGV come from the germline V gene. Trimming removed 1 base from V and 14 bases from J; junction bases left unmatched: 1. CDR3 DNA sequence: TGTGCCAGCAGCTTAGGGGACAGGGGTCTGTTTTTT. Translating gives CASSLGDRGLFF.

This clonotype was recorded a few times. The CDR3 bases are TGCAGTGCTAGTCCCTCAGATAGCAATCAGCCCCAGCATTTT. It codes for CSASPSDSNQPQHF. The J gene is TRBJ1-5, the V gene TRBV20-1; D gene uncertain. CDR1 is DFQATT and CDR2 is SNEGSKA in the germline V gene (reference sequence). Trimming removed 3 bases from V and 0 bases from J, with 9 bases in between. The CDR3 totals 14 residues.

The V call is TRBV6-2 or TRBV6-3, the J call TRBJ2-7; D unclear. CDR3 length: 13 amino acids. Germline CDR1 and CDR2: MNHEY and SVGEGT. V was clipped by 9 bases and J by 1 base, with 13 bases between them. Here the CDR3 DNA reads TGTGCCAGTACCTACGCAGTTTCCTACGAGCAGTACTTC. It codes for CASTYAVSYEQYF.